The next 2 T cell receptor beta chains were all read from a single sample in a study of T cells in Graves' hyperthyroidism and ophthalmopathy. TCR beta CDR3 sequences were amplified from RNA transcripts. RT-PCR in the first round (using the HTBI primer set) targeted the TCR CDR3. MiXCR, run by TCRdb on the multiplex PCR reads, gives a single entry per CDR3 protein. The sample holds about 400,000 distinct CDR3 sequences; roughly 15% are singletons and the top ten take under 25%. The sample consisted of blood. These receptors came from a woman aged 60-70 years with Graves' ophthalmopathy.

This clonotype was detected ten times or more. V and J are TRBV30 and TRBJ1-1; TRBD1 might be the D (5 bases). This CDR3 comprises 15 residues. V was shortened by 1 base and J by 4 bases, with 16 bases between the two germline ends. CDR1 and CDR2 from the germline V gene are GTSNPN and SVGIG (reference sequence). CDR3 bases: TGTGCCTGGAGTGCCGGGACCTTGGGGGGCACTGAAGCTTTCTTT. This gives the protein CAWSAGTLGGTEAFF.

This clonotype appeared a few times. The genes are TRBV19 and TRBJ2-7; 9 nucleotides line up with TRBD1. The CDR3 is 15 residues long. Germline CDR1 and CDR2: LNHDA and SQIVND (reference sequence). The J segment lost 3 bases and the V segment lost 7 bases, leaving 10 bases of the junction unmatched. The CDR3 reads CASTSPGQGHYEQYF. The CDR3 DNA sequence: TGTGCCAGTACTTCACCGGGACAGGGACACTACGAGCAGTACTTC.